This T cell receptor (beta chain) was profiled in a study of early T cells in non-severe SARS-CoV-2 infection. The CDR3 is 13 amino acids. V was shortened by 2 bases and J by 5 bases, with 10 bases between the two germline ends. The germline V gene has CDR1 GTSNPN and CDR2 SVGIG (reference sequence). TCRdb analysed the 5' RACE reads with MiXCR anew, one entry per CDR3 protein. The data show roughly 20,000 distinct CDR3 sequences, under 6.5% seen once. This clonotype has a count of ten or more. The J gene is TRBJ2-1, the V gene TRBV30; D call uncertain. The specimen was whole blood. The receptor's source is an adult who was a healthcare worker with PCR-confirmed SARS-CoV-2 infection or an uninfected control (not recorded which). This chain's CDR3 is CAWSPPTHNEQFF. The CDR3 DNA follows: TGTGCCTGGAGTCCTCCCACCCACAATGAGCAGTTCTTC.